These 28 T cell receptor beta chains share one sample of origin, sequenced in a study of blood T cell repertoires in COVID-19. Sequencing used immunoSEQ multiplex PCR; TCRdb keeps in-frame clones, though not all of them. The repertoire holds roughly 17,000 clones, 85% to 95% seen once, with about 6% in the top ten. The specimen sequenced was peripheral blood. The receptors originated from a human donor in a cohort sampled during active COVID-19.

This clone was detected only a few times. V is TRBV18 and J is TRBJ1-5; 7 bases are a match to TRBD1. CDR1 and CDR2 from the germline V gene are KGHSH and LQKENI. The CDR3 has 16 residues. Trimming cost V 4 bases and J 4 bases; bases outside gene matches: 10. The CDR3 loop reads CASSLQRQGSNQPQHF. The CDR3 coding sequence is TGTGCCAGCTCACTACAACGACAGGGTAGTAATCAGCCCCAGCATTTT.

The chain's CDR3 is CASSLSGGVGYGYTF. As DNA, the CDR3 is TGTGCCAGCAGTTTATCGGGGGGGGTAGGGTATGGCTACACCTTC. The V and J genes are TRBV27 and TRBJ1-2; perhaps TRBD1 as D (5 bases). The germline V and J ends were trimmed by 0 bases and 5 bases, with 13 bases remaining between them. Per the germline V gene, CDR1 is MNHEY and CDR2 is SMNVEV (reference sequence). This CDR3 has 15 amino acids.

J is TRBJ2-1 and V is TRBV6-5; 7 positions agree with TRBD1. Germline CDR1 reads MNHEY; CDR2 reads SVGAGI. Losses at the gene ends were 6 bases for V and 1 base for J; bases not matched to a gene: 6. This CDR3 region has 15 residues. The CDR3 nucleotides read TGTGCCAGCAGCAACTTACAGGGGTCCTACAATGAGCAGTTCTTC. Its translation: CASSNLQGSYNEQFF.

The chain is built from TRBV11-2 and TRBJ2-1, with 8 bases lining up with TRBD1. From germline, CDR1 is SGHAT and CDR2 FQNNGV. After removal of 1 base from V and 5 bases from J, the junction contained 7 bases not matched to a gene. CDR3 length: 16 amino acids. The CDR3 here is CASSLVSRGPNNEQFF. DNA of the CDR3: TGTGCCAGCAGCTTAGTCTCCAGGGGGCCGAACAATGAGCAGTTCTTC. Full variable domain (rest looked up from reference TRBV11-2 and TRBJ2-1): EAGVAQSPRYKIIEKRQSVAFWCNPISGHATLYWYQQILGQGPKLLIQFQNNGVVDDSQLPKDRFSAERLKGVDSTLKIQPAKLEDSAVYLCASSLVSRGPNNEQFFGPGTRLTVL.

This sequence joins TRBV19 and TRBJ1-1; tentatively, D is TRBD1 (5 bases). V was cut by 8 bases and J by 8 bases, with 12 bases left in between. This CDR3 region has 11 residues. In germline, CDR1 is LNHDA, CDR2 SQIVND (reference sequence). As DNA, the CDR3 is TGTGCCAGTGCAGGGTTTAGAGAAGCTTTCTTT. It is translated as CASAGFREAFF.

This sequence joins TRBV29-1 and TRBJ1-1; D gene ambiguous. Germline CDR1 is SQVTM and CDR2 is ANQGSEA. V was shortened by 6 bases and J by 1 base, with 6 bases between the two germline ends. This CDR3 is built from 11 residues. The CDR3 is CSVTQNTEAFF. CDR3 nucleotide sequence: TGCAGCGTCACACAGAACACTGAAGCTTTCTTT. The entire variable domain, with the rest obtained from reference TRBV29-1 and TRBJ1-1, is as follows: SAVISQKPSRDICQRGTSLTIQCQVDSQVTMMFWYRQQPGQSLTLIATANQGSEATYESGFVIDKFPISRPNLTFSTLTVSNMSPEDSSIYLCSVTQNTEAFFGQGTRLTVV.

This chain uses TRBV28 with TRBJ1-2; D might be TRBD1 (5 bases). The germline CDR1 and CDR2 sequences are MDHEN and SYDVKM. The CDR3 has 12 residues. V lost 11 bases and J lost 7, with 17 bases in between. The CDR3 nucleotides read TGTGCCCTCGGGGGGGGATTGGGTGGCTACACCTTC. Amino acids: CALGGGLGGYTF.

The rearrangement links TRBV11-2 to TRBJ2-1; weak D call: TRBD2 (5 bases). The CDR3 extends over 15 amino acids. Trimming cost V 3 bases and J 0 bases, with 9 bases left between them. Germline CDR1 SGHAT, CDR2 FQNNGV. In DNA form, the CDR3 reads TGTGCCAGCAGCTTTTTCGGGAACTCCTACAATGAGCAGTTCTTC. Translation gives CASSFFGNSYNEQFF.

The chain is built from TRBV5-3 and TRBJ2-5; TRBD1 agrees at 10 bases. TRBV5-3 is known as an ORF, though its function is uncertain. Trimming at V came to 4 bases and at J to 5 bases, leaving 17 bases not matched to a gene. This CDR3 is built from 18 residues. The CDR3 nucleotides are TGTGCCAGAAGCCTACAAAACAGACAGGGGGCGAGAAGGGAGACCCAGTACTTC. Its translation is CARSLQNRQGARRETQYF.

Written as DNA, the CDR3 is TGTGCCAGCAGTCCGTGGACTGGGCTCCAAGAGACCCAGTACTTC. Protein sequence: CASSPWTGLQETQYF. This chain joins TRBV27 and TRBJ2-5; D may be TRBD2 (5 bases). CDR3 size: 15 residues. Trimming shortened V by 5 bases and J by 1 base, and 14 bases separated the two germline ends. Germline V gene lookup returns CDR1 MNHEY and CDR2 SMNVEV (reference sequence).

V and J are TRBV11-2 and TRBJ2-7; D call uncertain. This CDR3 region has 13 residues. The germline V gene has CDR1 SGHAT and CDR2 FQNNGV. V was pared by 4 bases and J by 9 bases, with 16 bases between. This CDR3 is CASSSPSLTGQYF. The CDR3, as DNA: TGTGCCAGCAGCTCCCCCTCACTTACTGGGCAGTACTTC.

The chain has TRBV5-4 and TRBJ2-7, with D possibly being TRBD2 (6 bases). This CDR3 is built from 16 residues. Germline V gene lookup returns CDR1 SGHNT and CDR2 YYREEE (reference sequence). V lost 3 bases and J 4 bases, leaving 20 bases between the germline ends. The DNA for the CDR3 is TGTGCCAGCAGCTACCAGGGCGGAGGGGCCCCTTACGAGCAGTACTTC. Amino acids: CASSYQGGGAPYEQYF.

This clone was observed a single time. V and J are TRBV3-1 (or the pseudogene TRBV3-2) and TRBJ2-7; 9 bases are a match to TRBD2. V was clipped by 5 bases and J by 5 bases; unmatched bases: 16. The CDR3 loop spans 17 amino acids. Looked up from germline, CDR1 is LGHDT and CDR2 is YNNKEL (reference sequence). The CDR3 protein is CASSDRLFSSGNHEQYF. CDR3 DNA sequence: TGTGCCAGCAGCGACAGACTGTTTTCTAGCGGGAACCACGAGCAGTACTTC.

The chain combines TRBV7-7 with TRBJ1-1; D uncertain. This CDR3 spans 15 amino acids. The germline gives CDR1 SSHAT, CDR2 FNYEAQ (reference sequence). V lost 11 bases to trimming and J lost 1 base, with 20 bases between them. CDR3 sequence (DNA): TGTGCCCGGGATCCGAGGAGTAAGAAGAACACTGAAGCTTTCTTT. The encoded protein is CARDPRSKKNTEAFF.

The rearrangement uses TRBV25-1 and TRBJ2-1; 10 bases line up with TRBD1. Per the germline V gene, CDR1 is MGHDK and CDR2 is SYGVNS. The CDR3 has 14 amino acids. With 5 bases clipped from V and 8 bases from J, the junction kept 6 bases outside the gene matches. The CDR3 DNA sequence: TGTGCCAGCAGTCCGAGACAGGGGGCAGATGAGCAGTTCTTC. It encodes CASSPRQGADEQFF.

The chain employs TRBV28 and TRBJ2-2, with a possible D match to TRBD1 (6 bases). The germline V and J ends were trimmed by 3 bases and 6 bases, with 14 bases remaining between them. This CDR3 contains 15 residues. CDR1 is MDHEN, CDR2 SYDVKM, per germline. As DNA, the CDR3 is TGTGCCAGCAGTTTTAACTCAGGGGTTTCCGGGGAGCTGTTTTTT. This encodes CASSFNSGVSGELFF.

The chain carries TRBV14 and TRBJ2-1; perhaps TRBD2 as D (5 bases). The V gene lost 0 bases and the J gene lost 2 bases, with 23 bases spanning the gap. Germline V gene sequence: CDR1 SGHDN, CDR2 FVKESK. The CDR3 has 20 amino acids. The CDR3 is CASSQDNPPRAETPYNEQFF. CDR3 DNA: TGTGCCAGCAGCCAAGATAACCCCCCGCGGGCGGAGACCCCCTACAATGAGCAGTTCTTC.

The chain combines TRBV2 with TRBJ2-1, with a possible D match to TRBD2 (6 bases). Trimming stripped 10 bases from V and 7 bases from J, with 23 bases between. This CDR3 contains 15 residues. Looked up from germline, CDR1 is SNHLY and CDR2 is FYNNEI. CDR3 DNA sequence: TGTGCCATCAGAAAGCGGGCCTCCCCCGGAAATGAGCAGTTCTTC. Translation gives CAIRKRASPGNEQFF.

This chain connects TRBV7-2 to TRBJ1-1; weak D call: TRBD1 (5 bases). This CDR3 spans 14 amino acids. Germline CDR1 reads SGHTA; CDR2 reads FQGNSA. Trimming shortened V by 8 bases and J by 2 bases, and 15 bases separated the two germline ends. The CDR3, as DNA: TGTGCCAGCGCCTGGACAACGGCTAACACTGAAGCTTTCTTT. This gives the protein CASAWTTANTEAFF.

This chain connects TRBV5-1 to TRBJ2-7; TRBD2 agrees at 10 bases. With V trimmed by 4 bases and J by 0 bases, 7 bases remained unmatched. Germline values: CDR1 SGHRS, CDR2 YFSETQ. The CDR3 is 16 amino acids. CDR3 loop: CASSIGLAASSYEQYF. The CDR3 bases are TGCGCCAGCAGCATAGGACTAGCGGCAAGCTCCTACGAGCAGTACTTC. Complete variable domain (other parts from reference TRBV5-1 and TRBJ2-7): KAGVTQTPRYLIKTRGQQVTLSCSPISGHRSVSWYQQTPGQGLQFLFEYFSETQRNKGNFPGRFSGRQFSNSRSEMNVSTLELGDSALYLCASSIGLAASSYEQYFGPGTRLTVT.

The genes are TRBV18 and TRBJ1-2; TRBD1 aligns across 7 bases. CDR1 and CDR2 from the germline V gene are KGHSH and LQKENI. The CDR3 covers 16 residues. Trimming took 3 bases from V and 5 from J; bases not matched to a gene: 12. CDR3 sequence reads: CASSPSEGAMGYGYTF. CDR3 in DNA: TGTGCCAGCTCACCTTCAGAGGGGGCGATGGGTTATGGCTACACCTTC.

This clone was observed a single time. The chain couples TRBV9 to TRBJ2-2; the match to TRBD1 covers 10 bases. Looked up from germline, CDR1 is SGDLS and CDR2 is YYNGEE. This CDR3 region has 15 residues. The junction had 5 bases not matched to a gene; V was cut back by 3 bases and J by 6 bases. The CDR3 spells CASSARDRGAGELFF. CDR3 sequence (DNA): TGTGCCAGCAGCGCCCGGGACAGGGGCGCCGGGGAGCTGTTTTTT.

The chain employs TRBV19 and TRBJ2-1; D perhaps matches TRBD2 (6 bases). Germline V gene sequence: CDR1 LNHDA, CDR2 SQIVND (reference sequence). The ends were cut back, 10 bases at V and 0 bases at J, with 10 bases in the middle. The CDR3 is 13 amino acids. Here the CDR3 DNA reads TGTGCCACCGGACTAACCTCCTACAATGAGCAGTTCTTC. It translates to CATGLTSYNEQFF.

The chain links TRBV28 to TRBJ1-2, with unresolved D. Trimming stripped 6 bases from V and 0 bases from J, with 14 bases between. This CDR3 has 15 residues. Germline V gene sequence: CDR1 MDHEN, CDR2 SYDVKM. CDR3 sequence (DNA): TGTGCCAGCAGGGCCCCGGGGAAGACTAACTATGGCTACACCTTC. It codes for CASRAPGKTNYGYTF.

The rearrangement uses TRBV27 and TRBJ1-1; 9 nucleotides line up with TRBD1. Germline CDR1 reads MNHEY; CDR2 reads SMNVEV (reference sequence). With V trimmed by 6 bases and J by 5 bases, 7 bases remained unmatched. This CDR3 comprises 14 residues. The CDR3 DNA is TGTGCCAGCAGCCTACAGGGGGCGGGGACTGAAGCTTTCTTT. Translating gives CASSLQGAGTEAFF.

The rearrangement links TRBV28 to TRBJ2-2; no reliable D call. V was cut by 8 bases and J by 2 bases, with 9 bases left in between. The CDR3 contains 13 residues. Germline CDR1 is MDHEN and CDR2 is SYDVKM. CDR3 sequence: CASGQENTGELFF. The CDR3 DNA is TGTGCCAGCGGGCAGGAAAACACCGGGGAGCTGTTTTTT.

The chain links TRBV19 to TRBJ2-7; TRBD1 aligns across 8 bases. CDR1 and CDR2 from the germline V gene are LNHDA and SQIVND (reference sequence). V shed 6 bases and J 2 bases; nucleotides not matched to a gene: 6. There are 14 residues in the CDR3. The chain's CDR3 is CASSLTGGTYEQYF. The CDR3 nucleotides read TGTGCCAGTAGCCTCACAGGGGGTACCTACGAGCAGTACTTC.

Of note for this clone: The junction shows a germline mismatch at one end, possibly a read error. Here the CDR3 reads CASSFPGHGHTF. The CDR3 nucleotides are TGTGCCAGCAGCTTCCCAGGACATGGCCACACCTTC. The gene calls are TRBV5-6 and TRBJ1-2; possibly TRBD1 for D (5 bases). CDR3 size: 12 residues. Germline V CDR1 and CDR2: SGHDT, YYEEEE.